This T cell receptor (beta chain) appears in the sequencing data of a study of T cell repertoires in cytomegalovirus infection. Germline V gene data show CDR1 as SGHAT and CDR2 as FQNNGV. Deletions cut 5 bases from V and 3 bases from J, with 4 bases between. This CDR3 has 12 residues. Only a few counts were recorded for this clonotype. The antigen is unknown. TCRdb re-analysed the reads in MiXCR, keeping a single row per CDR3 protein. Of approximately 770,000 distinct CDR3 sequences listed, around 29% are singletons. The gene calls are TRBV11-2 and TRBJ2-2; D gene uncertain. This clonotype originated in a human donor in good health (CMV status not recorded). Some clones in this sample may be carry-over from other donors' samples. The source material was cultured CD8+ T cells from PBMCs, sampled from culture after CMV antigen stimulation. The CDR3 nucleotides read TGTGCCAGCAGCATATACACCGGGGAGCTGTTTTTT. Translating gives CASSIYTGELFF.